The 19 T cell receptor beta chains in this list originate from one sample, sequenced in a study of chemoradiotherapy in HPV16-positive cancers. Sequencing used immunoSEQ multiplex PCR; TCRdb keeps in-frame clones, though not all of them. The table has about 15,000 clones, roughly 88% seen once; the top ten hold about 3.5%. Source: blood, taken from a patient who underwent chemoradiotherapy. The receptors derive from a human donor with HPV-associated anogenital cancer.

The J gene is TRBJ1-5, the V gene TRBV7-2, with TRBD1 matching over 7 bases. The V segment lost 5 bases and the J segment 7 bases; nucleotides outside the gene matches: 8. The CDR3 has 14 residues. CDR1 is SGHTA, CDR2 FQGNSA, per germline. CDR3 residues: CASSPRQGRQPQHF. The CDR3, as DNA: TGTGCCAGCAGCCCCCGACAGGGTCGACAGCCCCAGCATTTT.

The gene calls are TRBV6-4 and TRBJ2-3; D is possibly TRBD1 (6 bases). Looked up from germline, CDR1 is MRHNA and CDR2 is SNTAGT. V was cut by 4 bases and J by 1 base, with 9 bases left in between. CDR3 size: 14 residues. The CDR3 loop is CASSAAGGTDTQYF. CDR3 in DNA: TGTGCCAGCAGTGCTGCAGGGGGCACAGATACGCAGTATTTT.

The rearrangement joins TRBV11-2 to TRBJ2-7, with 9 bases matching TRBD1. The germline gives CDR1 SGHAT, CDR2 FQNNGV. The V and J ends lost 4 bases and 2 bases, in that order; junction bases with no gene match: 3. The CDR3 totals 14 residues. CDR3 sequence (DNA): TGTGCCAGCAGCTGGGGACAGGGCCCCTACGAGCAGTACTTC. It translates to CASSWGQGPYEQYF.

CDR3: CASSLERYTEAFF. The CDR3 DNA follows: TGTGCCAGCAGCTTGGAACGGTACACTGAAGCTTTCTTT. The rearrangement joins TRBV5-5 to TRBJ1-1, with D unresolved. Germline V CDR1 and CDR2: SGHKS, YYEKEE (reference sequence). With 0 bases removed from V and 3 bases from J, the gap between germline ends came to 6 bases. The CDR3 loop spans 13 amino acids. Full variable domain (missing parts from reference TRBV5-5 and TRBJ1-1): DAGVTQSPTHLIKTRGQQVTLRCSPISGHKSVSWYQQVLGQGPQFIFQYYEKEERGRGNFPDRFSARQFPNYSSELNVNALLLGDSALYLCASSLERYTEAFFGQGTRLTVV.

The CDR3: CASSRGTGGASRADTQYF. CDR3 bases: TGTGCCAGCAGTCGTGGGACAGGGGGCGCCTCGAGGGCAGATACGCAGTATTTT. The rearrangement links TRBV28 to TRBJ2-3; 12 bases are shared with TRBD1. Germline CDR1 is MDHEN and CDR2 is SYDVKM. Trimming cost V 5 bases and J 4 bases; bases outside gene matches: 13. The CDR3 contains 18 residues.

The gene calls are TRBV6-5 and TRBJ2-1; D remains unclear. The CDR3 length is 15 residues. With 1 base removed from V and 4 bases from J, the gap between germline ends came to 11 bases. The germline gives CDR1 MNHEY, CDR2 SVGAGI. Here the CDR3 reads CASSYYRAPYNEQFF. The CDR3 DNA reads TGTGCCAGCAGTTACTATAGGGCACCATACAATGAGCAGTTCTTC.

The chain links TRBV19 to TRBJ2-1; TRBD2 is a possible D gene (6 bases). The CDR3 has 13 amino acids. CDR1 LNHDA and CDR2 SQIVND come from the germline V gene (reference sequence). Trimming left V 4 bases short and J 8 bases short, with 12 bases between. As DNA, the CDR3 is TGTGCCAGTAGTAATTTGGCGGGATATGAGCAGTTCTTC. Translating gives CASSNLAGYEQFF. The full variable domain, completed using reference TRBV19 and TRBJ2-1, is DGGITQSPKYLFRKEGQNVTLSCEQNLNHDAMYWYRQDPGQGLRLIYYSQIVNDFQKGDIAEGYSVSREKKESFPLTVTSAQKNPTAFYLCASSNLAGYEQFFGPGTRLTVL.

The chain couples TRBV10-1 to TRBJ2-1; TRBD1 matches at 8 bases. There are 15 residues in the CDR3. The V gene end was trimmed by 8 bases and the J gene end by 3 bases; junction bases not matched to a gene: 9. CDR1 and CDR2 from the germline V gene are WNHNN and SYGVQD (reference sequence). CDR3 residues: CASGTRTGFYNEQFF. CDR3 bases: TGCGCCAGCGGGACCCGGACAGGGTTCTACAATGAGCAGTTCTTC.

This chain joins TRBV15 and TRBJ1-1; the D gene is possibly TRBD1 (6 bases). Germline CDR1 is LNHNV and CDR2 is YYDKDF (reference sequence). Trimming pared 0 bases from V and 0 bases from J, leaving 11 bases between. This CDR3 spans 16 amino acids. CDR3 in DNA: TGTGCCACCAGCAGAGAAGGGGGTTTGATGAACACTGAAGCTTTCTTT. Protein product: CATSREGGLMNTEAFF.

V gene TRBV28 combines with J gene TRBJ1-2; D is uncertain. Germline lookup yields CDR1 MDHEN and CDR2 SYDVKM. The CDR3 runs 14 residues. The V end was cut by 0 bases, the J end by 9 bases, with 14 bases between. The CDR3 here is CASSLWGGAERYTF. CDR3 in DNA: TGTGCCAGCAGTTTATGGGGCGGAGCGGAACGCTACACCTTC.

The rearrangement joins TRBV18 to TRBJ1-1; TRBD1 might be the D (5 bases). The CDR3 sequence is 12 residues long. Trimming removed 3 bases at V and 7 bases at J, with 9 bases between. Germline V lookup: CDR1 KGHSH, CDR2 LQKENI. The CDR3, as DNA: TGTGCCAGCTCACCCGGGGGGATTGAAGCTTTCTTT. It encodes CASSPGGIEAFF.

The gene calls are TRBV7-2 and TRBJ2-1; D gene uncertain. The V gene lost 2 bases and the J gene lost 10 bases, with 6 bases spanning the gap. The CDR3 spans 11 residues. CDR1 SGHTA and CDR2 FQGNSA come from the germline V gene. CDR3 in DNA: TGTGCCAGCAGCTTATCTGAAGAGCAGTTCTTC. This translates into CASSLSEEQFF. The full variable domain, in which reference TRBV7-2 and TRBJ2-1 provide the parts outside the CDR3, is GAGVSQSPSNKVTEKGKDVELRCDPISGHTALYWYRQSLGQGLEFLIYFQGNSAPDKSGLPSDRFSAERTGGSVSTLTIQRTQQEDSAVYLCASSLSEEQFFGPGTRLTVL.

The V call is TRBV30, the J call TRBJ2-3; possible D gene TRBD1, 5 bases. Germline-derived CDR1 and CDR2 are GTSNPN and SVGIG (reference sequence). The CDR3 consists of 15 residues. Trimming shortened V by 4 bases and J by 0 bases, and 14 bases separated the two germline ends. The CDR3 DNA reads TGTGCCTGGAATTTAGACAGCCAGAGCACAGATACGCAGTATTTT. Protein sequence: CAWNLDSQSTDTQYF.

The gene calls are TRBV30 and TRBJ2-7; TRBD1 agrees at 8 bases. Losses at the gene ends were 3 bases for V and 0 bases for J; bases not matched to a gene: 4. Germline V gene sequence: CDR1 GTSNPN, CDR2 SVGIG (reference sequence). CDR3 size: 14 residues. Here the CDR3 DNA reads TGTGCCTGGAGGAGGGACAGGCTCTCCTACGAGCAGTACTTC. Encoded protein: CAWRRDRLSYEQYF.

The chain couples TRBV5-4 to TRBJ1-1; the match to TRBD1 covers 7 bases. Germline CDR1 is SGHNT and CDR2 is YYREEE (reference sequence). This CDR3 is built from 13 residues. The ends lost 4 bases at V and 10 bases at J; junction bases unmatched: 10. The CDR3 spells CASSLDPGTVAFF. CDR3 DNA: TGTGCCAGCAGCCTTGACCCAGGGACAGTAGCTTTCTTT.

The gene calls are TRBV5-1 and TRBJ2-5; 7 bases map to TRBD2. V shed 0 bases and J 4 bases; nucleotides not matched to a gene: 3. Germline CDR1 SGHRS, CDR2 YFSETQ. The CDR3 contains 14 residues. The CDR3: CASSLDTSAETQYF. DNA for the CDR3: TGCGCCAGCAGCTTGGATACTAGCGCAGAGACCCAGTACTTC.

The chain couples TRBV28 to TRBJ2-7, with TRBD1 matching 9 bases. Trimming removed 6 bases from V and 5 bases from J; junction bases left unmatched: 8. The CDR3 has 14 amino acids. Germline V lookup: CDR1 MDHEN, CDR2 SYDVKM. The CDR3 nucleotides are TGTGCCAGCAGGGCCAGGACAGGGGAGGACGAGCAGTACTTC. Amino acid sequence: CASRARTGEDEQYF.

The chain couples TRBV5-4 to TRBJ1-2; D perhaps matches TRBD1 (6 bases). V lost 1 base, J lost 3 bases, and 16 bases lay in between. CDR1 is SGHNT, CDR2 YYREEE, per germline (reference sequence). The CDR3 has 16 residues. CDR3: CASSLPQRKGDYGYTF. The CDR3 DNA follows: TGTGCCAGCAGCTTGCCCCAGCGGAAGGGGGACTATGGCTACACCTTC.

In its sample, this clone was seen once. The chain combines TRBV5-1 with TRBJ2-7; D is unresolved. Trimming shortened V by 4 bases and J by 1 base, and 9 bases separated the two germline ends. This CDR3 region has 13 residues. Germline CDR1 is SGHRS and CDR2 is YFSETQ. CDR3 amino acids: CASSTDSSYEQYF. The CDR3 DNA is TGCGCCAGCAGCACCGACTCTTCCTACGAGCAGTACTTC.